This T cell receptor beta chain was observed in a study of blood T cells in healthy people across ages. Study background: When template switching was applied, about one barcoded beta molecule was captured per two T cells.

This clonotype has only a few counts. Its antigen is unidentified. The CDR3 length is 14 residues. V was clipped by 5 bases and J by 4 bases; unmatched bases: 7. Per germline, CDR1 SGHAT and CDR2 FQNNGV. General study results and limits: Greater diversity and more naive CD4+ cells were seen in long-lived donors than in aged donors. Leaving the PBMCs unsorted stopped any conclusive comparison of naive versus antigen-experienced cells.

A second PCR of about 7 to 11 cycles used a sample-barcoded 5' primer and a J-beta primer mix. TCRdb independently ran MiXCR on the 5' RACE reads; one entry per CDR3 protein. Of hundreds of thousands of distinct CDR3 sequences listed, roughly 60% were seen once; the top ten hold approximately 20%. Sample: blood. The sequence derives from a man younger than 45 in good health. The J gene is TRBJ1-2, the V gene TRBV11-2; 7 bases align to TRBD1. CDR3 sequence (DNA): TGTGCCAGCAGCAGCCGGGACAGAGGCTATGGCTACACCTTC. As protein: CASSSRDRGYGYTF.